Following are 14 T cell receptor beta chains from one sample sequenced in a study of blood T cell repertoires in COVID-19. Sequenced by immunoSEQ multiplex PCR; TCRdb stores in-frame clones only, minus some. The sample holds fewer than 300,000 clones; around nine tenths are singletons and the top ten take more than 0.75%. Input material: peripheral blood. Receptors originate from a man under 40 with acute or convalescent COVID-19.

This clone was recorded a few times. V and J are TRBV5-1 and TRBJ2-3; 8 bases are shared with TRBD2. This CDR3 comprises 15 residues. CDR1 SGHRS and CDR2 YFSETQ come from the germline V gene. Germline trimming cut 0 bases from V and 4 bases from J; bases unmatched to any gene: 4. The CDR3 coding sequence is TGCGCCAGCAGCTTGGGCGGGGGGATCGCAGATACGCAGTATTTT. Protein product: CASSLGGGIADTQYF.

As for this clone: Other DNA variants within this sample encode the same CDR3. V gene TRBV6-1 combines with J gene TRBJ2-3, with D possibly TRBD1 on 5 matching bases. Trimming removed 3 bases at V and 2 bases at J, with 6 bases between. The CDR3 is 13 residues long. CDR1 is MNHNS and CDR2 is SASEGT in the germline V gene. The CDR3 loop is CASSDRVTDTQYF. Here the CDR3 DNA reads TGTGCCAGCAGTGACAGGGTCACAGATACGCAGTATTTT.

J is TRBJ2-1 and V is TRBV24-1; D perhaps matches TRBD1 (5 bases). The CDR3 is 15 residues long. V was shortened by 4 bases and J by 9 bases, with 18 bases between the two germline ends. Germline assignment: CDR1 KGHDR and CDR2 SFDVKD. CDR3 sequence (DNA): TGTGCCACCAGTGAACCCGGAAGGGGATCGGGTGAGCAGTTCTTC. Its translation: CATSEPGRGSGEQFF.

V and J are TRBV25-1 and TRBJ1-1; D is possibly TRBD1 (5 bases). V lost 8 bases and J 4 bases, leaving 14 bases between the germline ends. Germline CDR1 and CDR2: MGHDK and SYGVNS. The CDR3 loop spans 13 amino acids. CDR3 sequence (DNA): TGTGCCAGCCGTAGCACGGGGGGCACTGAAGCTTTCTTT. Protein: CASRSTGGTEAFF.

This chain joins TRBV9 and TRBJ1-6; no definite D call. Germline assignment: CDR1 SGDLS and CDR2 YYNGEE. Trimming took off 6 bases at V and 7 bases at J, with 11 bases between the two ends. This CDR3 is built from 13 residues. For the CDR3, the DNA is TGTGCCAGCAATGGGCAGGAAAATTCACCCCTCCACTTT. Translation gives CASNGQENSPLHF.

The chain carries TRBV20-1 and TRBJ1-2, with D hard to call. This CDR3 comprises 12 residues. The V end was cut by 6 bases, the J end by 2 bases, with 10 bases between. The V gene's germline CDR1 is DFQATT and CDR2 SNEGSKA (reference sequence). The CDR3 DNA follows: TGCAGTGCGAGTCGCAGAAACTATGGCTACACCTTC. This sequence encodes CSASRRNYGYTF.

The rearrangement uses TRBV28 and TRBJ2-7; possible D gene TRBD2, 6 bases. The germline V and J ends were trimmed by 4 bases and 7 bases, with 17 bases remaining between them. Germline lookup yields CDR1 MDHEN and CDR2 SYDVKM. This CDR3 has 14 residues. Written as DNA, the CDR3 is TGTGCCAGCAGTTCCGGGACTTCGGGTACGGAGCAGTACTTC. Protein product: CASSSGTSGTEQYF.

The gene calls are TRBV19 and TRBJ2-1; TRBD2 matches 10 bases. The CDR3 contains 14 residues. The trim removed 5 bases at V and 6 bases at J, leaving 4 bases unmatched. The germline gives CDR1 LNHDA, CDR2 SQIVND (reference sequence). CDR3 DNA: TGTGCCAGTAGTTCCTGGACTAGCGGCAATGAGCAGTTCTTC. Its protein product is CASSSWTSGNEQFF. Filled out from reference TRBV19 and TRBJ2-1, the complete variable domain reads DGGITQSPKYLFRKEGQNVTLSCEQNLNHDAMYWYRQDPGQGLRLIYYSQIVNDFQKGDIAEGYSVSREKKESFPLTVTSAQKNPTAFYLCASSSWTSGNEQFFGPGTRLTVL.

The chain combines TRBV3-1 (or the pseudogene TRBV3-2) with TRBJ2-5, with no clear D. Germline V gene sequence: CDR1 LGHDT, CDR2 YNNKEL (reference sequence). The CDR3 spans 14 residues. V was shortened by 1 base and J by 5 bases, with 11 bases between the two germline ends. CDR3 nucleotides: TGTGCCAGCAGCCAAGGAGGAAGTTACGAGACCCAGTACTTC. The encoded protein is CASSQGGSYETQYF.

The chain has TRBV5-8 and TRBJ2-3; 14 bases line up with TRBD2. The V segment lost 3 bases and the J segment 3 bases; nucleotides outside the gene matches: 6. The length of the CDR3 is 17 residues. Germline V gene sequence: CDR1 SGHTS, CDR2 YDEGEE. DNA for the CDR3: TGTGCCAGCAGCTCGCGACTAGCGGGGGGGATAACAGATACGCAGTATTTT. As protein: CASSSRLAGGITDTQYF.

This chain uses TRBV14 with TRBJ2-1, with D unresolved. Germline V gene lookup returns CDR1 SGHDN and CDR2 FVKESK. Trimming left V 0 bases short and J 3 bases short, with 6 bases between. This CDR3 contains 14 residues. The CDR3: CASSQEGYYNEQFF. For the CDR3, the DNA is TGTGCCAGCAGCCAAGAGGGCTACTACAATGAGCAGTTCTTC.

The chain carries TRBV30 and TRBJ2-7, with 9 bases fitting TRBD1. Looked up from germline, CDR1 is GTSNPN and CDR2 is SVGIG (reference sequence). V lost 3 bases, J lost 13 bases, and 7 bases stayed unmatched. The CDR3 runs 11 residues. CDR3 in DNA: TGTGCCTGGAGGGAGCGGGACAGGGTATACTTC. Protein: CAWRERDRVYF. The complete variable domain, with remaining parts taken from reference TRBV30 and TRBJ2-7, reads SQTIHQWPATLVQPVGSPLSLECTVEGTSNPNLYWYRQAAGRGLQLLFYSVGIGQISSEVPQNLSASRPQDRQFILSSKKLLLSDSGFYLCAWRERDRVYFGPGTRLTVT.

The chain employs TRBV29-1 and TRBJ2-3; 9 positions agree with TRBD1. Germline-derived CDR1 and CDR2 are SQVTM and ANQGSEA. J was trimmed by 4 bases and V by 7 bases; bases with no gene match: 6. The CDR3 loop spans 13 amino acids. CDR3 nucleotide sequence: TGCAGCGGCGGGACAGGGCAGGCAGATACGCAGTATTTT. It translates to CSGGTGQADTQYF.

This chain joins TRBV3-1 (or the pseudogene TRBV3-2) and TRBJ1-6; tentatively, D is TRBD1 (6 bases). Germline V gene lookup returns CDR1 LGHDT and CDR2 YNNKEL (reference sequence). The V end was cut by 4 bases, the J end by 5 bases, with 12 bases between. The CDR3 runs to 15 residues. CDR3 sequence reads: CASSRRGLHNSPLHF. The DNA of the CDR3 is TGTGCCAGCAGCCGCAGGGGTCTACATAATTCACCCCTCCACTTT.